This section outlines one T cell receptor beta chain sequence together with its context. Repertoires were generated with immunoSEQ multiplex PCR, while TCRdb's copy carries only in-frame clones and drops some. The sample has some 130,000 clones; around nine tenths are singletons. The record originates from a study of cytomegalovirus exposure and HLA in healthy donors. V lost 3 bases to trimming and J lost 2 bases; unmatched junction nucleotides: 10. This CDR3 has 17 amino acids. The germline CDR1 and CDR2 sequences are LNHDA and SQIVND (reference sequence). This chain uses TRBV19 with TRBJ2-3, with 8 bases lining up with TRBD2. The sample comprised PBMCs. This receptor was identified in a man between 25 and 39 years old in good health and CMV-seronegative. CDR3 bases: TGTGCCAGTAGTATGGGACTCGTAGCGGGACTCACAGATACGCAGTATTTT. Its translation is CASSMGLVAGLTDTQYF. The full variable domain, rest sourced from reference TRBV19 and TRBJ2-3, is DGGITQSPKYLFRKEGQNVTLSCEQNLNHDAMYWYRQDPGQGLRLIYYSQIVNDFQKGDIAEGYSVSREKKESFPLTVTSAQKNPTAFYLCASSMGLVAGLTDTQYFGPGTRLTVL.